This T cell receptor beta chain emerged from a study of spatial heterogeneity in lung cancer. Across the whole study: Beta-chain sequences were consistently detected more often than alpha-chain sequences. Strong correlation linked TCR transcript counts in tumor regions to a T cell module score derived from matched bulk RNA-seq.

Study-level points and caveats: Tumor mutation count correlated with how many alpha and beta TCRs expanded intratumorally.

Germline V gene lookup returns CDR1 MNHNS and CDR2 SASEGT. The CDR3 consists of 14 residues. The V end was cut by 0 bases, the J end by 2 bases, with 6 bases between. TCRdb reanalysed the 5' RACE reads using MiXCR and keeps one entry per CDR3 protein. The sample has more than 2,500 distinct CDR3 sequences; less than 65% are singletons. As to this clonotype: The antigen remains unidentified. For a library built for alpha chains, this beta chain is a stray read; little rests on its size.

Time point specified: sample taken at primary tumor resection. This rearrangement joins TRBV6-1 to TRBJ2-3; D unresolved. The input for sequencing was lung tumor tissue, taken at surgery. This TCR was recovered from a male donor with early-stage non-small cell lung cancer. CDR3 sequence (DNA): TGTGCCAGCAGTGAAGCGAGACCCACAGATACGCAGTATTTT. It translates to CASSEARPTDTQYF.